The 24 T cell receptor beta chains listed next were all sequenced from one sample in a study of blood T cell repertoires in COVID-19. Using immunoSEQ multiplex PCR, the repertoire was profiled, and TCRdb retains in-frame clones only, with some absent. The sample lists under 250,000 clones, approximately 85% occurring once. Sequences were obtained from peripheral blood. The receptors come from an older man with acute or convalescent COVID-19.

The gene calls are TRBV5-1 and TRBJ2-5; 13 bases line up with TRBD2. The CDR3 is made up of 16 amino acids. Germline V CDR1 and CDR2: SGHRS, YFSETQ. The V segment lost 3 bases and the J segment 2 bases; nucleotides outside the gene matches: 4. The CDR3 sequence is CASSSGLAGAQETQYF. Here the CDR3 DNA reads TGCGCCAGCAGCTCAGGACTAGCGGGGGCACAAGAGACCCAGTACTTC.

J is TRBJ2-3 and V is TRBV5-6, with a tentative D call TRBD1 (6 bases). The CDR3 loop spans 13 amino acids. From germline, CDR1 is SGHDT and CDR2 YYEEEE. V was clipped by 1 base and J by 11 bases, with 14 bases between them. In DNA form, the CDR3 reads TGTGCCAGCAGCTTGCTGGGGACGGGACAGCAGTATTTT. This encodes CASSLLGTGQQYF.

V usage is TRBV6-2 or TRBV6-3 and J usage is TRBJ1-2, with a weak D call TRBD1 (5 bases). V lost 2 bases and J 1 base, leaving 11 bases between the germline ends. The germline V gene encodes CDR1 MNHEY and CDR2 SVGEGT. The CDR3 has 15 residues. The CDR3: CASSYHAGNNYGYTF. CDR3 bases: TGTGCCAGCAGTTACCACGCAGGGAATAACTATGGCTACACCTTC.

The V and J genes are TRBV28 and TRBJ2-1; TRBD1 aligns across 9 bases. The germline V gene encodes CDR1 MDHEN and CDR2 SYDVKM. Unmatched junction bases numbered 8, after V lost 4 bases and J lost 7 bases. This CDR3 is 15 amino acids long. CDR3 protein: CASSSHRGLGNEQFF. CDR3 coding DNA: TGTGCCAGCAGTTCCCACAGGGGGCTAGGGAATGAGCAGTTCTTC.

The V call is TRBV7-9, the J call TRBJ2-7; no reliable D call. CDR1 and CDR2 from the germline V gene are SEHNR and FQNEAQ (reference sequence). Trimming removed 0 bases at V and 4 bases at J, with 10 bases between. This CDR3 spans 14 amino acids. Written as DNA, the CDR3 is TGTGCCAGCAGCTTAGCATCTAGTAGGTACGAGCAGTACTTC. It translates to CASSLASSRYEQYF. The full variable domain, its missing parts supplied by reference TRBV7-9 and TRBJ2-7, is DTGVSQNPRHKITKRGQNVTFRCDPISEHNRLYWYRQTLGQGPEFLTYFQNEAQLEKSRLLSDRFSAERPKGSFSTLEIQRTEQGDSAMYLCASSLASSRYEQYFGPGTRLTVT.

The chain employs TRBV19 and TRBJ1-1, with D hard to call. Trimming shortened V by 5 bases and J by 1 base, and 11 bases separated the two germline ends. Per the germline V gene, CDR1 is LNHDA and CDR2 is SQIVND (reference sequence). This CDR3 is 14 amino acids long. The CDR3 region has the DNA TGTGCCAGTAGTCCCGTTCCGGGGAACACTGAAGCTTTCTTT. It is translated as CASSPVPGNTEAFF.

The chain links TRBV19 to TRBJ1-5; perhaps TRBD1 as D (5 bases). Per germline, CDR1 LNHDA and CDR2 SQIVND (reference sequence). This CDR3 contains 16 residues. Trimming shortened V by 8 bases and J by 1 base, and 18 bases separated the two germline ends. In nucleotides, the CDR3 is TGTGCCAGTGAAGAGCCGGGACTAACAAGCAATCAGCCCCAGCATTTT. It yields the protein CASEEPGLTSNQPQHF. The entire variable domain, with the rest obtained from reference TRBV19 and TRBJ1-5, is as follows: DGGITQSPKYLFRKEGQNVTLSCEQNLNHDAMYWYRQDPGQGLRLIYYSQIVNDFQKGDIAEGYSVSREKKESFPLTVTSAQKNPTAFYLCASEEPGLTSNQPQHFGDGTRLSIL.

The genes are TRBV5-4 and TRBJ2-1, with D perhaps TRBD1 (5 bases). Germline V gene sequence: CDR1 SGHNT, CDR2 YYREEE (reference sequence). V was pared by 0 bases and J by 1 base, with 8 bases between. The CDR3 length is 15 residues. The CDR3 DNA sequence: TGTGCCAGCAGCTTGGGACAGTCATCCTACAATGAGCAGTTCTTC. Encoded protein: CASSLGQSSYNEQFF.

The chain has TRBV3-1 (or the pseudogene TRBV3-2) and TRBJ2-3, with 11 bases that match TRBD2. The CDR3 sequence is 15 residues long. The germline gives CDR1 LGHDT, CDR2 YNNKEL (reference sequence). V lost 5 bases and J lost 3; bases outside the gene matches: 4. The CDR3 spells CASSTTSGETDTQYF. The CDR3 coding sequence is TGTGCCAGCAGCACGACTAGCGGGGAGACAGATACGCAGTATTTT.

The V gene is TRBV4-1, the J gene TRBJ2-3, with 9 bases fitting TRBD1. The CDR3 length is 15 residues. CDR1 is MGHRA and CDR2 is YSYEKL in the germline V gene. The trim removed 0 bases at V and 8 bases at J, leaving 6 bases unmatched. The DNA of the CDR3 is TGCGCCAGCAGCCAAGAGAGCACGGGACAGGGTACGCAGTATTTT. Protein: CASSQESTGQGTQYF.

The rearrangement links TRBV28 to TRBJ1-3; 7 bases match TRBD1. Germline values: CDR1 MDHEN, CDR2 SYDVKM. The V gene end was trimmed by 6 bases and the J gene end by 0 bases; junction bases not matched to a gene: 17. This CDR3 has 19 residues. The CDR3 reads CASRNQLRTGFSSGNTIYF. The CDR3 DNA sequence: TGTGCCAGCAGGAACCAACTCCGGACAGGCTTCAGCTCTGGAAACACCATATATTTT.

This chain's CDR3 is CASSFQGQITGELFF. Written as DNA, the CDR3 is TGTGCCAGCAGCTTCCAGGGACAGATCACCGGGGAGCTGTTTTTT. The rearrangement uses TRBV7-2 and TRBJ2-2, with 7 bases aligning to TRBD1. This CDR3 has 15 amino acids. The trim removed 3 bases at V and 4 bases at J, leaving 5 bases unmatched. Germline V gives CDR1 SGHTA, CDR2 FQGNSA.

The V gene is TRBV7-8, the J gene TRBJ1-6, with TRBD1 matching over 11 bases. The germline V gene has CDR1 SGHVS and CDR2 FQNEAQ. There are 19 residues in the CDR3. J gave up 5 bases and V 5 bases, and 14 bases lay outside the gene matches. The CDR3 DNA reads as TGTGCCAGCAGCCGAACCGCTGGAGGACAGGGGGCTAATAATTCACCCCTCCACTTT. This gives the protein CASSRTAGGQGANNSPLHF. The entire variable domain, with the rest obtained from reference TRBV7-8 and TRBJ1-6, is as follows: GAGVSQSPRYKVAKRGQDVALRCDPISGHVSLFWYQQALGQGPEFLTYFQNEAQLDKSGLPSDRFFAERPEGSVSTLKIQRTQQEDSAVYLCASSRTAGGQGANNSPLHFGNGTRLTVT.

The genes are TRBV4-1 and TRBJ1-5, with 7 bases aligning to TRBD1. V lost 0 bases and J lost 6; bases outside the gene matches: 5. Germline loops: CDR1 MGHRA, CDR2 YSYEKL. CDR3 size: 15 residues. CDR3 nucleotide sequence: TGCGCCAGCAGCCAAGATGAGACAGGGCGTCAGCCCCAGCATTTT. This gives the protein CASSQDETGRQPQHF.

The chain is built from TRBV18 and TRBJ1-4, with a possible D match to TRBD1 (5 bases). Looked up from germline, CDR1 is KGHSH and CDR2 is LQKENI. The V and J ends lost 0 bases and 7 bases respectively, with 15 bases between them. CDR3 length: 16 amino acids. CDR3 loop: CASSPPGAGRGEKLFF. CDR3 sequence (DNA): TGTGCCAGCTCACCACCGGGAGCAGGGCGGGGTGAAAAACTGTTTTTT.

V is TRBV2 and J is TRBJ2-3, with TRBD1 as a possible D gene (5 bases). The CDR3 consists of 14 residues. V lost 6 bases to trimming and J lost 6 bases, with 16 bases between them. Germline V gene lookup returns CDR1 SNHLY and CDR2 FYNNEI. In DNA form, the CDR3 reads TGTGCCAGCAGGCTTCAGGGTCCACCGGATACGCAGTATTTT. It codes for CASRLQGPPDTQYF.

J is TRBJ1-1 and V is TRBV20-1; 7 nucleotides align to TRBD1. The CDR3 consists of 11 residues. CDR1 and CDR2 from the germline V gene are DFQATT and SNEGSKA (reference sequence). The junction had 4 bases not matched to a gene; V was cut back by 5 bases and J by 7 bases. The CDR3 DNA reads as TGCAGTGCTTTAGGACAGGTTGAAGCTTTCTTT. It is translated as CSALGQVEAFF.

J is TRBJ2-2 and V is TRBV11-2; 8 bases map to TRBD2. The CDR3 extends over 15 amino acids. Trimming took 1 base from V and 6 from J; bases not matched to a gene: 4. Germline-derived CDR1 and CDR2 are SGHAT and FQNNGV. The DNA of the CDR3 is TGTGCCAGCAGCTTAGGGGTAGCGGGACCCGGGGAGCTGTTTTTT. Amino acid sequence: CASSLGVAGPGELFF.

V gene TRBV7-9 combines with J gene TRBJ2-5; a weak D match, TRBD1 (6 bases). V was cut by 5 bases and J by 4 bases, with 17 bases left in between. Germline loops: CDR1 SEHNR, CDR2 FQNEAQ (reference sequence). The CDR3 length is 15 residues. CDR3 sequence (DNA): TGTGCCAGCAGCCCAAGCGGTGGGACAACAGAGACCCAGTACTTC. Its translation is CASSPSGGTTETQYF.

The rearrangement joins TRBV9 to TRBJ2-5; perhaps TRBD1 as D (5 bases). Trimming left V 2 bases short and J 5 bases short, with 13 bases between. The CDR3 covers 14 residues. Germline V gene lookup returns CDR1 SGDLS and CDR2 YYNGEE. The CDR3 spells CASSVTDVLETQYF. The CDR3 DNA sequence: TGTGCCAGCAGCGTGACAGACGTCTTGGAGACCCAGTACTTC.

This chain links TRBV7-9 with TRBJ1-1, with TRBD1 matching 8 bases. In germline, CDR1 is SEHNR, CDR2 FQNEAQ (reference sequence). V gave up 5 bases and J gave up 4 bases; unmatched junction bases: 9. The CDR3 spans 15 residues. The CDR3 nucleotides are TGTGCCAGCAGCGGAGGACAGGGAGGGGCCACTGAAGCTTTCTTT. Residues: CASSGGQGGATEAFF.

The chain has TRBV29-1 and TRBJ1-2; D perhaps matches TRBD1 (5 bases). Germline V gene lookup returns CDR1 SQVTM and CDR2 ANQGSEA. This CDR3 region has 14 residues. The V end was cut by 0 bases, the J end by 5 bases, with 13 bases between. This CDR3 is CSVEEDILGYGYTF. The CDR3, as DNA: TGCAGCGTTGAAGAGGACATTTTAGGTTATGGCTACACCTTC.

The chain is built from TRBV5-1 and TRBJ2-3; a weak D match, TRBD2 (6 bases). V was clipped by 4 bases and J by 6 bases, with 18 bases between them. Germline CDR1 is SGHRS and CDR2 is YFSETQ. The CDR3 loop spans 15 amino acids. The CDR3 loop is CASSPSMRGEDTQYF. CDR3 DNA: TGCGCCAGCAGCCCTTCGATGCGGGGAGAGGATACGCAGTATTTT.

The chain is built from TRBV5-1 and TRBJ1-4; TRBD1 might be the D (5 bases). There are 15 residues in the CDR3. Germline V gives CDR1 SGHRS, CDR2 YFSETQ. Trimming cost V 0 bases and J 4 bases, with 10 bases left between them. Here the CDR3 reads CASSLVVGLNEKLFF. The CDR3 DNA follows: TGCGCCAGCAGCTTGGTGGTGGGGCTTAATGAAAAACTGTTTTTT.